The subject of this entry is one T cell receptor beta chain. Antigen specificity is unknown. These data come from a study of cytomegalovirus exposure and HLA in healthy donors. Looking at the study overall: As released early, the data held about 85 million unique TCRs from HLA-typed donors.

In the PCR, 60 Vbeta and 13 Jbeta primers were used. TCRdb keeps only in-frame clones here, not all; method: immunoSEQ multiplex PCR. This table holds under 250,000 clones, around three quarters found once. General study results and limits: A later look showed TCR association rates differing by HLA locus, highest for DRB1 and lowest for HLA-C. Follow-up analysis seemed to connect common viral pathogens with several of the most significant clusters identified.

The sequenced material came from PBMCs. The source of this sequence is a woman in her 30s in good health and CMV-seropositive.

CDR3 coding DNA: TGTGCCATCAGCGAACTACGGGAGCTGTTTTTT. This translates into CAISELRELFF. The chain couples TRBV10-3 to TRBJ2-2; D is uncertain. The CDR3 has 11 residues. Trimming shortened V by 6 bases and J by 9 bases, and 8 bases separated the two germline ends. Germline-derived CDR1 and CDR2 are ENHRY and SYGVKD.